The clone carrying this TCR beta chain was seen many times. TCRdb re-analysed the RACE reads in MiXCR, keeping a single row per CDR3 protein. The sample includes about 70,000 distinct CDR3 sequences, 8.5% of them seen just once. V was cut by 3 bases and J by 0 bases, with 12 bases left in between. This CDR3 region has 15 residues. Per germline, CDR1 MGHRA and CDR2 YSYEKL. The data derive from a study of human T cells and chemical hapten exposure. Study as a whole: Alopecia universalis, totalis or areata was present in patients who were mostly female.

Time point in this sample: patch test 2, 6 weeks after DPC sensitization. The treatment was: therapeutic diphenylcyclopropenone sensitization with weekly scalp DPC. The gene calls are TRBV4-1 and TRBJ2-7, with TRBD2 as a possible D gene (7 bases). The receptor was isolated from a woman in her fifties or sixties with alopecia areata. Some clones in this sample may be carry-over from other donors' samples. The source was whole blood, collected in connection with sensitization to the hapten diphenylcyclopropenone (DPC). The CDR3 nucleotides read TGCGCCAGCAGCCATCGTCGGGGGGCCTCCTACGAGCAGTACTTC. Protein product: CASSHRRGASYEQYF.